This T cell receptor beta chain was obtained from a study of blood T cell repertoires in COVID-19. Whole-study context: COVID-19 samples, acute and convalescent, were from the United States, Italy and Spain. In each case, the material was cDNA or gDNA derived from T cells, B-cell-depleted T cells, or PBMCs.

This table comes from immunoSEQ multiplex PCR, and its TCRdb copy is limited to in-frame clones, with some not included. The sample holds about 91,000 clones, 80% to 90% seen once. V was shortened by 1 base and J by 3 bases, with 7 bases between the two germline ends. The CDR3 spans 14 residues. The germline V gene encodes CDR1 LGHDT and CDR2 YNNKEL (reference sequence). This TCR was recovered from a woman in her seventies with acute or convalescent COVID-19. The chain is built from TRBV3-1 (or the pseudogene TRBV3-2) and TRBJ2-1; D ambiguous. Specimen: peripheral blood. CDR3 residues: CASSQVSFYNEQFF. The CDR3, as DNA: TGTGCCAGCAGCCAAGTTAGTTTCTACAATGAGCAGTTCTTC.